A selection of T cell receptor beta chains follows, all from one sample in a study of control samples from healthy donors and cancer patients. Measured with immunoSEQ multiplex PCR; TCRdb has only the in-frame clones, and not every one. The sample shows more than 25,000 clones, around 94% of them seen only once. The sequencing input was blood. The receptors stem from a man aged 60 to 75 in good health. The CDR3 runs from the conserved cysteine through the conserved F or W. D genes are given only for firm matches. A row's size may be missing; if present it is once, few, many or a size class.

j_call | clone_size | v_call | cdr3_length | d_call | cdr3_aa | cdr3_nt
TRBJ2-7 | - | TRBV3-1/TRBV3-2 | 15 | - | CASSPGRGTGYEQYF | TGTGCCAGCAGCCCCGGTCGGGGGACGGGCTACGAGCAGTACTTC
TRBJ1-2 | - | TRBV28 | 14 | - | CASSSPGFAYGYTF | TGTGCCAGCAGTTCCCCCGGTTTCGCATATGGCTACACCTTC
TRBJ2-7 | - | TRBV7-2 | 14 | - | CASSSGGHNYEQYF | TGTGCCAGCAGCAGTGGGGGACACAACTACGAGCAGTACTTC
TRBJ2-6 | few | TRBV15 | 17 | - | CATSRDYLGSGANVLTF | TGTGCCACCAGCAGAGATTACCTCGGCTCTGGGGCCAACGTCCTGACTTTC
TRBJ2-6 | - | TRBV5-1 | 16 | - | CASSLVGTSGANVLTF | TGCGCCAGCAGCTTGGTTGGGACCTCTGGGGCCAACGTCCTGACTTTC
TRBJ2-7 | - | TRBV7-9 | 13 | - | CASEGQTSYEQYF | TGTGCCAGCGAGGGACAAACCTCCTACGAGCAGTACTTC
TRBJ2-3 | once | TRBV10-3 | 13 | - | CAISAQEADTQYF | TGTGCCATCAGTGCTCAGGAAGCAGATACGCAGTATTTT
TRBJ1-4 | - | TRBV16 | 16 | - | CASSLGRARTNEKLFF | TGTGCCAGCAGCCTAGGGCGGGCTAGGACTAATGAAAAACTGTTTTTT
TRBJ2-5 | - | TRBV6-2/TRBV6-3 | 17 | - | CASSYGRQVVTVETQYF | TGTGCCAGCAGTTATGGGCGTCAGGTTGTAACAGTAGAGACCCAGTACTTC
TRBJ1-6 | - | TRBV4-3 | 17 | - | CASSQDRGASYNSPLHF | TGCGCCAGCAGCCAAGATCGGGGGGCGTCCTATAATTCACCCCTCCACTTT
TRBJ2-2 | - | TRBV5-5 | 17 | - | CASREIDWGVNTGELFF | TGTGCCAGCAGGGAGATAGACTGGGGCGTTAACACCGGGGAGCTGTTTTTT
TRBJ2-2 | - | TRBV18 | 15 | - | CASSPGVGFTGELFF | TGTGCCAGCTCACCCGGAGTTGGTTTTACCGGGGAGCTGTTTTTT
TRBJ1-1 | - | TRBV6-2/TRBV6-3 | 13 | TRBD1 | CASSSQGRTEAFF | TGTGCCAGCAGTTCACAGGGGCGCACTGAAGCTTTCTTT
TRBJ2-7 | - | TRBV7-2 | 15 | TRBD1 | CASSTGQGGGYEQYF | TGTGCCAGCAGCACCGGACAGGGTGGCGGCTACGAGCAGTACTTC
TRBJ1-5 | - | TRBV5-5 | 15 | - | CASSLTGSENQPQHF | TGTGCCAGCAGCTTGACAGGGTCAGAAAATCAGCCCCAGCATTTT
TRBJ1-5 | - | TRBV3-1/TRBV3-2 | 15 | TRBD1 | CASSKRQGLNQPQHF | TGTGCCAGCAGCAAACGACAGGGCCTTAATCAGCCCCAGCATTTT
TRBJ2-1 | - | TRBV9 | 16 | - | CASSVSTGNSYNEQFF | TGTGCCAGCAGCGTATCTACAGGGAACTCCTACAATGAGCAGTTCTTC
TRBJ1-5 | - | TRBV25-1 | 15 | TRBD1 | CASRDGQGSNQPQHF | TGTGCCAGCAGGGATGGACAGGGGAGCAATCAGCCCCAGCATTTT
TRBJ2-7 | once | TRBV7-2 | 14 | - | CASSYQEGIYEQYF | TGTGCCAGCAGCTACCAAGAGGGGATCTACGAGCAGTACTTC
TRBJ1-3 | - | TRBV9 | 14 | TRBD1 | CASSVGQGANTIYF | TGTGCCAGCAGCGTAGGACAGGGGGCGAACACCATATATTTT
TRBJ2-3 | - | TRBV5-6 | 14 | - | CASSWGRATDTQYF | TGTGCCAGCAGCTGGGGGCGGGCCACAGATACGCAGTATTTT
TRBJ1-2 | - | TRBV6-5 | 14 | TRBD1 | CASSYAPTGNGYTF | TGTGCCAGCAGTTACGCCCCGACAGGGAATGGCTACACCTTC
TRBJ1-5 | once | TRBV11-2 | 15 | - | CASSLNGQINQPQHF | TGTGCCAGCAGCTTAAACGGACAGATCAATCAGCCCCAGCATTTT
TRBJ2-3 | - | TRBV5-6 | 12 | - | CASRRLTDTQYF | TGTGCCAGCAGGCGACTCACTGATACGCAGTATTTT
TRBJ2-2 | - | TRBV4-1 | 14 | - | CASSQEGNTGELFF | TGCGCCAGCAGCCAAGAGGGGAACACCGGGGAGCTGTTTTTT
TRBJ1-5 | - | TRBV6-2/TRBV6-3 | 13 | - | CASSYSPTPTQHF | TGTGCCAGCAGTTACTCCCCAACTCCGACCCAGCATTTT
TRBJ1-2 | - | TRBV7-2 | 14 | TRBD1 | CASSFGTGAYGYTF | TGTGCCAGCAGCTTCGGGACAGGGGCCTATGGCTACACCTTC
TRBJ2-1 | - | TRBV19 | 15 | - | CASTPSDQTYNEQFF | TGTGCCAGTACTCCGAGCGACCAAACCTACAATGAGCAGTTCTTC
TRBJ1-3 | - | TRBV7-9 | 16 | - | CASSSWQESSGNTIYF | TGTGCCAGCAGCTCATGGCAGGAATCCTCTGGAAACACCATATATTTT
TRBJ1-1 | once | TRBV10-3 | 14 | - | CAISESGPNTEAFF | TGTGCCATCAGTGAGTCAGGACCGAACACTGAAGCTTTCTTT
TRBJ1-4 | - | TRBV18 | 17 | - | CASSPPNPGLTNEKLFF | TGTGCCAGCTCACCACCGAACCCTGGATTAACTAATGAAAAACTGTTTTTT
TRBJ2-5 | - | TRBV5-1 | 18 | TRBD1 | CASSPGTGGALGKETQYF | TGCGCCAGCAGCCCCGGGACAGGGGGCGCCCTCGGGAAAGAGACCCAGTACTTC
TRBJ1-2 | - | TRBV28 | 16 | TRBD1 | CASSPPSGQGLRGYTF | TGTGCCAGCAGTCCCCCCTCGGGACAGGGGTTACGGGGCTACACCTTC
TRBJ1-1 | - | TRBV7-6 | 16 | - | CASSRFSQGGNTEAFF | TGTGCCAGCAGTCGTTTCTCCCAGGGCGGGAACACTGAAGCTTTCTTT
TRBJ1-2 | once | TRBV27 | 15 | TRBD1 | CASRRRDRGGDGYTF | TGTGCCAGCAGGCGCCGGGACAGGGGTGGGGACGGCTACACCTTC
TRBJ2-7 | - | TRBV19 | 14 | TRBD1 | CASSSPGQSYEQYF | TGTGCCAGTAGCTCACCGGGACAGAGTTACGAGCAGTACTTC
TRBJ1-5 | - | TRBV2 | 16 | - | CASSEQGGGNNQPQHF | TGTGCCAGCAGTGAACAGGGAGGCGGGAACAATCAGCCCCAGCATTTT
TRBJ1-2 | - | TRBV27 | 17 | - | CASSLTQVWGLRGGYTF | TGTGCCAGCAGTTTAACTCAAGTATGGGGGTTAAGAGGGGGCTACACCTTC
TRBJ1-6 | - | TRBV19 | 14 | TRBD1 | CASSMGDRNSPLHF | TGTGCCAGTAGTATGGGGGACAGAAATTCACCCCTCCACTTT
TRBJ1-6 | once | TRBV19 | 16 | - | CASTSVGVGSNSPLHF | -
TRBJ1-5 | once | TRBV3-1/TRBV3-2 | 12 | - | CASSQQDQPQHF | TGTGCCAGCAGCCAACAGGATCAGCCCCAGCATTTT
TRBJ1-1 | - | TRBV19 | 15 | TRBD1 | CATAGQGGLNTEAFF | TGTGCCACTGCAGGGCAGGGGGGCTTGAACACTGAAGCTTTCTTT
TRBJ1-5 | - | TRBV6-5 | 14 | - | CASSLTAANQPQHF | TGTGCCAGCAGTCTGACAGCGGCCAATCAGCCCCAGCATTTT
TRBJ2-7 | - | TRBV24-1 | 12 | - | CASQGTTYEQYF | TGTGCCTCACAGGGTACGACCTACGAGCAGTACTTC
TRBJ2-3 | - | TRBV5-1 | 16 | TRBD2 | CASSLVAGGTTDTQYF | TGCGCCAGCAGCTTGGTTGCGGGGGGTACCACAGATACGCAGTATTTT
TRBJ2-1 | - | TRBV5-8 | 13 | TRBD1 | CASSPDRGHEQFF | TGTGCCAGCAGCCCGGACAGGGGGCATGAGCAGTTCTTC
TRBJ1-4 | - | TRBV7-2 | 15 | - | CASSPQTGTNEKLFF | TGTGCCAGCAGCCCCCAGACAGGAACCAATGAAAAACTGTTTTTT
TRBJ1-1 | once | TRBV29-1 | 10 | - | CSVENTEAFF | TGCAGCGTAGAAAACACTGAAGCTTTCTTT
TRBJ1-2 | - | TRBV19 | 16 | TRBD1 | CASSPWTGSSDYGYTF | TGTGCCAGTAGTCCGTGGACAGGGTCCTCTGACTATGGCTACACCTTC
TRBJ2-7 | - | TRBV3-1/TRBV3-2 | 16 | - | CASSHTPGPITYEQYF | TGTGCCAGCAGCCATACACCGGGACCCATCACCTACGAGCAGTACTTC
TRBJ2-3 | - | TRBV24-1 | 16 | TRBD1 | CATSDYGTAFTDTQYF | TGTGCCACCAGTGATTATGGGACAGCCTTCACAGATACGCAGTATTTT